The source of this TCR beta chain is a study of T cells after yellow fever vaccination. Notes on the study in general: Peak timing came faster in the weaker secondary response, day 5 versus 15. Researchers noted that a small share of clonotypes showed up in both CD4 and CD8 compartments. Contamination of FACS-sorted repertoires by abundant clonotypes from the bulk population could occur.

In making TCR cDNA, 5'RACE template switching added a universal primer site and UMIs to it. In TCRdb, the 5' RACE reads were re-called with MiXCR into one record per CDR3 protein. The profile shows a few hundred thousand distinct CDR3 sequences, around 6.8% of them singletons. Turning to this clonotype: Antigen unknown.

The V gene's germline CDR1 is KGHSH and CDR2 LQKENI. This CDR3 is 15 amino acids long. V was pared by 2 bases and J by 4 bases, with 11 bases between. This clonotype was obtained from a man aged 18 to 29 who received the YFV17D yellow fever vaccine. The V gene is TRBV18, the J gene TRBJ2-2, with unresolved D. Material: PBMCs, obtained about 41 days after the first yellow fever vaccination. CDR3 region: CASSPGLVATGELFF. Written as DNA, the CDR3 is TGTGCCAGCTCACCAGGCCTAGTAGCCACCGGGGAGCTGTTTTTT.